The entry below gives a single T cell receptor (beta chain) sequence along with its context. Arm-PCR with iRepertoire HTBI primers amplified the CDR3 regions for these TCR beta libraries. TCRdb ran MiXCR on the multiplex PCR reads and lists one entry per CDR3 protein. The table lists approximately 400,000 distinct CDR3 sequences, approximately 15% of them singletons. The data were obtained in a study of regulatory T cells in long-lasting Graves disease. The time point here: newly diagnosed GD, antithyroid drugs for less than 3 months. PBMC-derived RNA was used for the TCR library. The CDR3 length is 15 residues. From germline, CDR1 is LGHNA and CDR2 YNFKEQ. V shed 0 bases, J shed 2 bases, and the junction held 1 base outside the gene matches. The sample also formed part of further work on T cells in Graves' hyperthyroidism and ophthalmopathy. As that report states: Graves' hyperthyroidism is called stable when ophthalmopathy does not progress within 18 months.

The receptor's source is a woman between 35 and 50 years old with Graves disease. The starting material was peripheral blood mononuclear cells (PBMCs), obtained at new diagnosis, from a patient treated with antithyroid drugs. The chain carries TRBV4-2 and TRBJ2-3; TRBD2 matches 8 bases. The CDR3 spells CASSQDGRVTDTQYF. CDR3 nucleotides: TGTGCCAGCAGCCAAGACGGGAGGGTCACAGATACGCAGTATTTT.